These 3 T cell receptor beta chains were all obtained from the same sample, sequenced in a study of cytomegalovirus exposure and HLA in healthy donors. The data were produced by immunoSEQ multiplex PCR, yet TCRdb's version contains in-frame clones alone and is incomplete. The sample includes around 70,000 clones, about 94% seen only once; the top ten take about 1.4%. Sequenced input: PBMCs. The source of these receptors is a young man in good health and CMV-seropositive.

In this sample, this clone turned up once. This chain joins TRBV2 and TRBJ2-7; D may be TRBD1 (6 bases). The CDR3 length is 15 residues. V lost 2 bases, J lost 5 bases, and 16 bases lay in between. Germline assignment: CDR1 SNHLY and CDR2 FYNNEI. CDR3 in DNA: TGTGCCAGCAGTGAAAGAGCGGTTGACAGGCACGAGCAGTACTTC. Translating it yields CASSERAVDRHEQYF.

This chain joins TRBV7-8 and TRBJ1-2; D not certain. This CDR3 is built from 14 residues. CDR1 is SGHVS and CDR2 is FQNEAQ in the germline V gene. The germline V and J ends were trimmed by 3 bases and 12 bases, with 20 bases remaining between them. The CDR3 nucleotides are TGTGCCAGCAGCTTTTCTGGCAGTTCAGGTTACAACACCTTC. It specifies CASSFSGSSGYNTF.

V is TRBV2 and J is TRBJ1-5; 7 bases are shared with TRBD1. Germline V gene lookup returns CDR1 SNHLY and CDR2 FYNNEI. V gave up 4 bases and J gave up 4 bases; unmatched junction bases: 7. The CDR3 sequence is 15 residues long. The CDR3 DNA reads TGTGCCAGCAGTGGCCGACAGGGAGCAAATCAGCCCCAGCATTTT. Encoded protein: CASSGRQGANQPQHF.